Below, 4 T cell receptor beta chains from the same sample are listed, as sequenced in a study of T cells in Graves' hyperthyroidism and ophthalmopathy. Amplified TCR beta CDR3 regions derived from RNA transcripts. Initially, a first-round RT-PCR of the TCR CDR3 employed the HTBI primer set. TCRdb re-analysed the multiplex PCR reads in MiXCR, keeping a single row per CDR3 protein. Among roughly 720,000 distinct CDR3 sequences listed, approximately 15% were seen once. The sequencing sample was made of blood. The receptors were gathered from a man aged 50 to 59 with Graves' hyperthyroidism.

The genes are TRBV6-1 and TRBJ2-4, with 11 bases identical to TRBD2. V was pared by 9 bases and J by 5 bases, with 3 bases of the junction left unmatched. Germline assignment: CDR1 MNHNS and CDR2 SASEGT. The CDR3 covers 13 residues. For the CDR3, the DNA is TGTGCCAGTAGCGGGAGGGGGGAAAACATTCAGTACTTC. This translates into CASSGRGENIQYF.

This clonotype was counted only a few times. This chain uses TRBV29-1 with TRBJ2-5; D gene unclear. V was clipped by 3 bases and J by 5 bases, with 10 bases between them. Germline V gene sequence: CDR1 SQVTM, CDR2 ANQGSEA. The CDR3 is made up of 12 amino acids. The DNA for the CDR3 is TGCAGCGTTGATCCAGTAGAGGAGACCCAGTACTTC. Protein product: CSVDPVEETQYF.

This clonotype came up many times. The CDR3 region is CASSLSLAGANEQFF. The DNA of the CDR3 is TGCGCCAGCAGCTTGTCGCTAGCGGGAGCCAATGAGCAGTTCTTC. This chain connects TRBV5-1 to TRBJ2-1, with 10 bases that match TRBD2. There are 15 residues in the CDR3. V lost 1 base, J lost 6 bases, and 4 bases stayed unmatched. Per the germline V gene, CDR1 is SGHRS and CDR2 is YFSETQ.

There are many counts of this clonotype. The CDR3 region is CASRPTIMKRLSSYEQYF. The CDR3 nucleotides are TGTGCCAGCAGGCCGACTATCATGAAGCGCCTCAGCTCCTACGAGCAGTACTTC. The rearrangement joins TRBV28 to TRBJ2-7; maybe TRBD2 (5 bases). Germline CDR1 and CDR2: MDHEN and SYDVKM. V shed 6 bases and J shed 0 bases, with 24 bases lying between them. This CDR3 has 18 residues.